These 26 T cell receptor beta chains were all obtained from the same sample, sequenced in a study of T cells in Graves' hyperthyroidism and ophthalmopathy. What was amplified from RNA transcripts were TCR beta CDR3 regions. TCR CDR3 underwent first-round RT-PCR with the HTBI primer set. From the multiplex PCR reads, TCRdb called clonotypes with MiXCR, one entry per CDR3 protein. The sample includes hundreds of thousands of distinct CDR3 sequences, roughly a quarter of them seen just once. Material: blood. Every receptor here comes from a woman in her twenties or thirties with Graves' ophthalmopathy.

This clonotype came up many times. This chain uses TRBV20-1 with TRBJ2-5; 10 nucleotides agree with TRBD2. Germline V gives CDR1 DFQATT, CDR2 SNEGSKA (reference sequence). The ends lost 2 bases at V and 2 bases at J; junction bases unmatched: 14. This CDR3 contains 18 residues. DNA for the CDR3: TGCAGTGCTAGACGCAGGGGGGCTAGCGGGGGAGGACAAGAGACCCAGTACTTC. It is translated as CSARRRGASGGGQETQYF.

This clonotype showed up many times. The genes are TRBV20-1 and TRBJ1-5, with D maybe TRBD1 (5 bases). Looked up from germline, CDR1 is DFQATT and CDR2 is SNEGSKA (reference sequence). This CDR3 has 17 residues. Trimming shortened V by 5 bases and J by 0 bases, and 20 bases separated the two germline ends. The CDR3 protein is CSARQGRDPYSNQPQHF. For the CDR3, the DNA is TGCAGTGCTCGCCAGGGACGGGATCCCTATAGCAATCAGCCCCAGCATTTT.

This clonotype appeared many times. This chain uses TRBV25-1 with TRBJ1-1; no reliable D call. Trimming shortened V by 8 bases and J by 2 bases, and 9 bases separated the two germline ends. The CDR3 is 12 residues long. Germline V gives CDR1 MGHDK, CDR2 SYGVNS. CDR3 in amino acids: CASGRTNTEAFF. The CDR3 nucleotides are TGTGCCAGCGGACGGACCAACACTGAAGCTTTCTTT.

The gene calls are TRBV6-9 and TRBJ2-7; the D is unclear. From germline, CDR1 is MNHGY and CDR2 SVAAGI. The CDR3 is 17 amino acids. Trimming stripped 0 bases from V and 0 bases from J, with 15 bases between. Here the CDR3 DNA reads TGTGCCAGCAGTTATTCTCCAGCCCGAATCAGCTCCTACGAGCAGTACTTC. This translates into CASSYSPARISSYEQYF.

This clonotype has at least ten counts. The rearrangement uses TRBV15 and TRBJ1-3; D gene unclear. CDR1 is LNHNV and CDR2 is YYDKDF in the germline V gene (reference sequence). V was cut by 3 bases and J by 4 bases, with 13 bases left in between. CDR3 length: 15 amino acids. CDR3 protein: CATSSSVGRGNTIYF. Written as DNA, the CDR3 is TGTGCCACCAGCAGCTCGGTAGGGAGAGGAAACACCATATATTTT.

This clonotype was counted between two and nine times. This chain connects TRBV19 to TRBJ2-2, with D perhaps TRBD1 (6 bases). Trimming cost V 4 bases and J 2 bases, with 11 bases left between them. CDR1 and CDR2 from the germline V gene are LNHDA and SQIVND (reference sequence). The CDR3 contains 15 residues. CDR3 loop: CASSTYRVNTGELFF. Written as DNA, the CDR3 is TGTGCCAGTAGTACCTACAGGGTAAACACCGGGGAGCTGTTTTTT.

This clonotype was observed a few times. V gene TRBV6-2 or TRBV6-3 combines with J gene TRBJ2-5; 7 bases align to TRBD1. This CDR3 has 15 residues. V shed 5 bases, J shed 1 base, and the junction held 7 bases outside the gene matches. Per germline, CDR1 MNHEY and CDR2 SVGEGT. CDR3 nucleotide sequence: TGTGCCAGCAGTCACCTGGACAGGACCCAAGAGACCCAGTACTTC. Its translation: CASSHLDRTQETQYF.

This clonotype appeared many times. The CDR3 DNA is TGTGCCAGCAGCCTAGGTCTCTTAGCGGGGGGGCAAGAGACCCAGTACTTC. It specifies CASSLGLLAGGQETQYF. The chain has TRBV6-2 or TRBV6-3 and TRBJ2-5; 11 bases line up with TRBD2. Germline trimming cut 6 bases from V and 2 bases from J; bases unmatched to any gene: 11. Germline assignment: CDR1 MNHEY and CDR2 SVGEGT. The CDR3 loop spans 17 amino acids.

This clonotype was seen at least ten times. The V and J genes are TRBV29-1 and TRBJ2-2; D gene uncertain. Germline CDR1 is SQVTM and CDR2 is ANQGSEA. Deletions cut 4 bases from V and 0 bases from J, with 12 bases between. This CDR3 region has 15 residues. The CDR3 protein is CSVGPAATNTGELFF. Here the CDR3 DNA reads TGCAGCGTTGGCCCGGCAGCTACGAACACCGGGGAGCTGTTTTTT.

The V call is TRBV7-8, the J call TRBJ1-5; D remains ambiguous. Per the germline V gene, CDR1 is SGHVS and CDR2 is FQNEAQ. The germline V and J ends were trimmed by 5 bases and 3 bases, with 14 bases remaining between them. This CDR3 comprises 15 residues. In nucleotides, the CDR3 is TGTGCCAGCAGCGGCGGGGAGGGAAACAATCAGCCCCAGCATTTT. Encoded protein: CASSGGEGNNQPQHF.

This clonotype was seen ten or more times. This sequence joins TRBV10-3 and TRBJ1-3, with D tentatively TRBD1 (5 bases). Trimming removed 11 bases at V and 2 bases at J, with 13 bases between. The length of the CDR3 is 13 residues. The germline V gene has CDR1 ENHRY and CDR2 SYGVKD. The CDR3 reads CAAEDSAGNTIYF. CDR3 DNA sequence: TGTGCCGCTGAAGACAGTGCTGGAAACACCATATATTTT.

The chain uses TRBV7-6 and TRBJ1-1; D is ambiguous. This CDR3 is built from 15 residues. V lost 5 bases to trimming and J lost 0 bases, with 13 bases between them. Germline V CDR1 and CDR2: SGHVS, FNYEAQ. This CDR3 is CASSRREGMNTEAFF. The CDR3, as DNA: TGTGCCAGCAGCCGACGAGAGGGTATGAACACTGAAGCTTTCTTT.

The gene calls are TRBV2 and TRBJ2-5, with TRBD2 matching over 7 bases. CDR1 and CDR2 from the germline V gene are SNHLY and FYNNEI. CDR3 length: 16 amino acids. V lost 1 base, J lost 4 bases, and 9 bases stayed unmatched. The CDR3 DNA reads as TGTGCCAGCAGTGAAGTGCGGGGGATCCATCTAGAGACCCAGTACTTC. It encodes CASSEVRGIHLETQYF.

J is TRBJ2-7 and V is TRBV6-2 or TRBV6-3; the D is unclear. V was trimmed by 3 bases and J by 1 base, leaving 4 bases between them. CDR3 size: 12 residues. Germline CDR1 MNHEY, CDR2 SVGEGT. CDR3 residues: CASSYKSYEQYF. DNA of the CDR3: TGTGCCAGCAGTTATAAGTCCTACGAGCAGTACTTC.

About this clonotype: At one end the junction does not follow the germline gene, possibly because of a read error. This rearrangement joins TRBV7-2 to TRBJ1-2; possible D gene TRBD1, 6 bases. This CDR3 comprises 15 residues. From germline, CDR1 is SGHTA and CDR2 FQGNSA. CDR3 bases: TGTGCCGGCAGCTCGATTAAGGACAGCCCCTATGGCTACACCTTC. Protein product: CAGSSIKDSPYGYTF.

CDR3 coding DNA: TGTGCCAGCAGTGAATTCTCGATTGGGGGACAGGGGAATCAGCCCCAGCATTTT. Translating gives CASSEFSIGGQGNQPQHF. The chain uses TRBV6-1 and TRBJ1-5; 10 bases agree with TRBD1. Germline CDR1 MNHNS, CDR2 SASEGT. This CDR3 spans 18 amino acids. Trimming took 2 bases from V and 4 from J; bases not matched to a gene: 11.

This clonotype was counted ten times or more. The CDR3 spells CASSQVRGAEQYF. The CDR3 DNA reads as TGTGCCAGCAGCCAAGTAAGGGGTGCCGAGCAGTACTTC. The chain couples TRBV4-2 to TRBJ2-7, with a tentative D call TRBD1 (5 bases). From germline, CDR1 is LGHNA and CDR2 YNFKEQ. The CDR3 is 13 residues long. Trimming shortened V by 1 base and J by 6 bases, and 10 bases separated the two germline ends.

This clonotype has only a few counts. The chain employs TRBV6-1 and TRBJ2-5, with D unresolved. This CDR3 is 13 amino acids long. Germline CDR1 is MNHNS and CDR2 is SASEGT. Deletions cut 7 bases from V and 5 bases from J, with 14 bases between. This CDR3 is CASTQLRTETQYF. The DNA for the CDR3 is TGTGCCAGCACCCAGCTCCGTACGGAGACCCAGTACTTC.

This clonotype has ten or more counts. CDR3 region: CASNQQGGTEAFF. DNA of the CDR3: TGTGCCAGCAACCAACAGGGAGGAACTGAAGCTTTCTTT. This rearrangement joins TRBV6-2 or TRBV6-3 to TRBJ1-1, with a possible D match to TRBD1 (6 bases). CDR3 length: 13 residues. Germline V gene lookup returns CDR1 MNHEY and CDR2 SVGEGT. Trimming left V 7 bases short and J 5 bases short, with 14 bases between.

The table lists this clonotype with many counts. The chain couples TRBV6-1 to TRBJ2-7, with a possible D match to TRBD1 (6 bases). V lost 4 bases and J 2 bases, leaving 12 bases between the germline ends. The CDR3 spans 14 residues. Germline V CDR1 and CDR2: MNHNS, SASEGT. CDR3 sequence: CASSGTAGTYEQYF. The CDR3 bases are TGTGCCAGCAGTGGGACAGCCGGAACCTACGAGCAGTACTTC.

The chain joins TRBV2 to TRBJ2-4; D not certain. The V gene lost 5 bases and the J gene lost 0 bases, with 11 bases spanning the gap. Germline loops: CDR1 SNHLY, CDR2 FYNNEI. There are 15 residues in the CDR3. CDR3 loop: CASSRTELAKNIQYF. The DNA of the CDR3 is TGTGCCAGCAGTCGGACCGAACTAGCCAAAAACATTCAGTACTTC.

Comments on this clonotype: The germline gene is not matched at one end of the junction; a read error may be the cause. CDR3 bases: TGTGCCAGCAGGTTGGACAGGGGTAACACCGGGGAGCTGGTTTTT. This translates into CASRLDRGNTGELVF. V is TRBV2 and J is TRBJ2-2; 9 bases fit TRBD1. CDR3 length equals 15 residues. Germline CDR1 and CDR2: SNHLY and FYNNEI.

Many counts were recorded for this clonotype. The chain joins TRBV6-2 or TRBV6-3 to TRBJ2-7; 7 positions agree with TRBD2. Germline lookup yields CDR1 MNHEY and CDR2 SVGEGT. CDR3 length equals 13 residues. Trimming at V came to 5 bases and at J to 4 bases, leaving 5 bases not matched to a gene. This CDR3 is CASSKREAYEQYF. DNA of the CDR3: TGTGCCAGCAGTAAACGGGAGGCGTACGAGCAGTACTTC.

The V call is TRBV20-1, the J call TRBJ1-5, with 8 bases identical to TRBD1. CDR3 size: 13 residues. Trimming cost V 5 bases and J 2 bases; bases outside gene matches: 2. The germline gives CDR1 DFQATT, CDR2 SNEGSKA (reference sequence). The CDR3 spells CSADRGRNQPQHF. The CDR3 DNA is TGCAGTGCTGACAGGGGACGCAATCAGCCCCAGCATTTT.

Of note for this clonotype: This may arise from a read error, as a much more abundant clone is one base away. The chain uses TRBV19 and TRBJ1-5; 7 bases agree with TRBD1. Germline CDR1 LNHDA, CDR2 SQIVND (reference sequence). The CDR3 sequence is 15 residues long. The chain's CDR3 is CASTVAGDRNRPQHF. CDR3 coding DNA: TGTGCCAGTACAGTCGCCGGGGACAGAAATCGGCCCCAGCATTTT.

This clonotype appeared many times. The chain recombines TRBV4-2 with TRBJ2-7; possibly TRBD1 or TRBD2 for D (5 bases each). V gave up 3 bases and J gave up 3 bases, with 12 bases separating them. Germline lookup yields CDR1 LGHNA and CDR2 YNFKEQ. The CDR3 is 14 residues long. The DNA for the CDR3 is TGTGCCAGCAGCCAGACCGCAGGGAGCTACGAGCAGTACTTC. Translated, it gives CASSQTAGSYEQYF.